One sample yielded the 15 T cell receptor beta chains listed below, sequenced in a study of multiple sclerosis patients with progressive multifocal leukoencephalopathy. Produced via immunoSEQ multiplex PCR; TCRdb's table is partial and in-frame only. The sample carries under 40,000 clones, around 92% recorded once. Time point specified: before natalizumab initiation. Sequencing used PBMCs. Every receptor here comes from a man under 40 with multiple sclerosis.

The CDR3 region has the DNA TGTGCCAGCCGGGCCCTGGGCGGTGAGCAGTTCTTC. It is translated as CASRALGGEQFF. V is TRBV6-4 and J is TRBJ2-1; D gene uncertain. Germline lookup yields CDR1 MRHNA and CDR2 SNTAGT. The CDR3 is made up of 12 amino acids. V lost 8 bases and J lost 9, with 14 bases in between.

This clone was picked up one time. This chain connects TRBV11-3 to TRBJ1-2, with TRBD1 matching 12 bases. Germline values: CDR1 SGHNT, CDR2 YENEEA. V shed 4 bases and J 7 bases; nucleotides not matched to a gene: 4. CDR3 length: 14 residues. The CDR3, as DNA: TGTGCCAGCAGCTCGGGACAGGGGGCGCCTGGCTACACCTTC. This sequence encodes CASSSGQGAPGYTF.

In the case of this clone: Other DNA sequences in the sample encode the same CDR3. The V call is TRBV12-5, the J call TRBJ2-5, with TRBD2 as a possible D gene (5 bases). Germline assignment: CDR1 LGHNT and CDR2 FRNRAP. The CDR3 is 14 amino acids. The V end was cut by 3 bases, the J end by 9 bases, with 17 bases between. CDR3 DNA: TGTGCTAGTGGTTTTGTGGGAGTGCCCCGAGCCCAGTACTTC. It yields the protein CASGFVGVPRAQYF.

V usage is TRBV7-9 and J usage is TRBJ2-2; no reliable D call. The CDR3 is 16 amino acids. The germline V and J ends were trimmed by 5 bases and 0 bases, with 13 bases remaining between them. From germline, CDR1 is SEHNR and CDR2 FQNEAQ (reference sequence). Here the CDR3 reads CASSHTPVTNTGELFF. The CDR3 nucleotides are TGTGCCAGCAGCCATACCCCGGTAACGAACACCGGGGAGCTGTTTTTT.

The CDR3 reads CASSRGPRETQYF. The CDR3 nucleotides are TGTGCCAGCTCCAGGGGCCCTCGAGAGACCCAGTACTTC. This chain connects TRBV18 to TRBJ2-5, with a weak D call TRBD1 (6 bases). Germline lookup yields CDR1 KGHSH and CDR2 LQKENI. V gave up 6 bases and J gave up 4 bases, with 12 bases separating them. There are 13 residues in the CDR3.

The chain recombines TRBV4-1 with TRBJ1-2; D not certain. The V end was cut by 1 base, the J end by 3 bases, with 12 bases between. Germline CDR1 and CDR2: MGHRA and YSYEKL. The CDR3 is 15 residues long. CDR3 DNA sequence: TGCGCCAGCAGCCAAGTACAAGGAAACGACTATGGCTACACCTTC. Amino acids: CASSQVQGNDYGYTF.

This rearrangement joins TRBV27 to TRBJ2-1, with TRBD2 as a possible D gene (5 bases). V lost 1 base and J lost 8, with 9 bases in between. The germline V gene has CDR1 MNHEY and CDR2 SMNVEV (reference sequence). The CDR3 loop spans 13 amino acids. CDR3 sequence: CASSLLTRDEQFF. In nucleotides, the CDR3 is TGTGCCAGCAGTTTATTAACTAGGGATGAGCAGTTCTTC.

The chain couples TRBV4-3 to TRBJ2-1; 9 nucleotides match TRBD2. J gave up 8 bases and V 0 bases, and 8 bases lay outside the gene matches. Germline values: CDR1 LGHNA, CDR2 YSLEER. The CDR3 runs 16 residues. DNA for the CDR3: TGCGCCAGCAGCCAAGATAAACGGATAGCGGGAGATGAGCAGTTCTTC. This gives the protein CASSQDKRIAGDEQFF.

This clone was counted between two and nine times. The chain recombines TRBV27 with TRBJ2-6; no clear D gene. The CDR3 is 12 amino acids. Germline V gene data show CDR1 as MNHEY and CDR2 as SMNVEV (reference sequence). V lost 8 bases and J lost 11, with 13 bases in between. The CDR3 nucleotides read TGTGCCAGCGGCCGGACCTTGGACGTCCTGACTTTC. It yields the protein CASGRTLDVLTF.

The V gene is TRBV19, the J gene TRBJ2-1, with 10 bases lining up with TRBD2. This CDR3 is 14 amino acids long. The V and J ends lost 5 bases and 8 bases, in that order; junction bases with no gene match: 6. Germline V CDR1 and CDR2: LNHDA, SQIVND (reference sequence). The CDR3, as DNA: TGTGCCAGTAGTCGGCTAGCGGGAGTCCATGAGCAGTTCTTC. Encoded protein: CASSRLAGVHEQFF.

The V gene is TRBV5-4, the J gene TRBJ2-3; D is undetermined. Trimming pared 1 base from V and 3 bases from J, leaving 3 bases between. CDR1 and CDR2 (germline): SGHNT, YYREEE (reference sequence). There are 12 residues in the CDR3. CDR3 sequence (DNA): TGTGCCAGCAGCTTGAGTACAGATACGCAGTATTTT. Its translation is CASSLSTDTQYF.

This rearrangement joins TRBV19 to TRBJ2-5; weak D call: TRBD2 (5 bases). V gave up 7 bases and J gave up 3 bases, with 15 bases separating them. Germline CDR1 LNHDA, CDR2 SQIVND (reference sequence). This CDR3 comprises 14 residues. In DNA, the CDR3 is TGTGCCAGTAACGACGGAGGAAGGAAAGAGACCCAGTACTTC. Protein: CASNDGGRKETQYF.

The chain combines TRBV7-9 with TRBJ2-6; TRBD1 matches at 7 bases. V shed 4 bases, J shed 0 bases, and the junction held 9 bases outside the gene matches. Germline CDR1 reads SEHNR; CDR2 reads FQNEAQ (reference sequence). CDR3 size: 18 residues. The CDR3 reads CASSSNRGGYSGANVLTF. The CDR3 nucleotides are TGTGCCAGCAGCTCAAACAGGGGCGGCTACTCTGGGGCCAACGTCCTGACTTTC.

This clone was picked up one time. The chain couples TRBV9 to TRBJ1-3, with D possibly being TRBD1 (5 bases). Germline V gives CDR1 SGDLS, CDR2 YYNGEE. This CDR3 has 15 amino acids. Trimming cost V 0 bases and J 0 bases, with 7 bases left between them. The DNA for the CDR3 is TGTGCCAGCAGCGTAGGCGACAGCTCTGGAAACACCATATATTTT. Encoded protein: CASSVGDSSGNTIYF.

The chain carries TRBV7-3 and TRBJ2-7; 13 bases are a match to TRBD2. The V and J ends lost 2 bases and 3 bases, in that order; junction bases with no gene match: 4. Germline CDR1 reads SGHTA; CDR2 reads FQGTGA. CDR3 size: 16 residues. CDR3 DNA: TGTGCCAGCAGCTTAGGACTAGCGGGAGTGATCTACGAGCAGTACTTC. It codes for CASSLGLAGVIYEQYF.